Described below is a single T cell receptor beta chain sequence and its context. Its antigen remains unidentified. The data belong to a study of T cell responses to AZD1222 COVID-19 vaccine. Study-wide results and limits: At study baseline, merely five or six AZD1222 recipients were seropositive. Among spike-specific TCRs, nearly half reportedly target unmutated variant regions.

Sequencing was performed with immunoSEQ multiplex PCR; in TCRdb, only in-frame clones are kept and a portion is missing. The sample includes about 84,000 clones, 87% of them seen just once. This sample comprised peripheral blood, obtained 28 days after the second AZD1222 dose. The clonotype was recovered from an adult who received the AZD1222 COVID-19 vaccine.

The CDR3 region is CASSGGLTVYEQYF. CDR3 coding DNA: TGTGCCAGCAGCGGAGGACTAACGGTCTACGAGCAGTACTTC. The chain combines TRBV7-2 with TRBJ2-7, with a possible D match to TRBD2 (6 bases). The CDR3 contains 14 residues. Germline loops: CDR1 SGHTA, CDR2 FQGNSA. V lost 5 bases and J 3 bases, leaving 14 bases between the germline ends.